The 24 T cell receptor beta chains in this list originate from one sample, sequenced in a study of blood T cells in healthy people across ages. Primed by a sample-barcoded 5' primer and a J-beta primer mix, a second PCR proceeded for roughly 6 to 12 cycles. TCRdb independently ran MiXCR on the 5' RACE reads; one entry per CDR3 protein. The sample consists of approximately 400,000 distinct CDR3 sequences, roughly half of them appearing once. The sequencing input was blood. The receptors come from a man aged 55 to 70 in good health.

V is TRBV6-2 or TRBV6-3 and J is TRBJ2-5; D is unresolved. Germline lookup yields CDR1 MNHEY and CDR2 SVGEGT. The V gene lost 5 bases and the J gene lost 1 base, with 14 bases spanning the gap. The CDR3 is made up of 15 amino acids. CDR3 DNA: TGTGCCAGCAGTCCAGGCGCAGTGAGCCAAGAGACCCAGTACTTC. This encodes CASSPGAVSQETQYF.

This sequence joins TRBV3-1 and TRBJ2-5; 11 nucleotides agree with TRBD2. CDR1 LGHDT and CDR2 YNNKEL come from the germline V gene (reference sequence). This CDR3 has 15 amino acids. Trimming took 1 base from V and 11 from J; bases not matched to a gene: 9. The CDR3 protein is CASSQVLAGGREQYF. For the CDR3, the DNA is TGTGCCAGCAGCCAAGTCCTAGCGGGAGGCCGAGAGCAGTACTTC.

The CDR3 sequence: CASSLAGTGALVSYTF. The CDR3 DNA reads TGTGCCAGCAGCTTAGCCGGGACAGGGGCTCTAGTGAGCTACACCTTC. The genes are TRBV7-6 and TRBJ1-2, with 10 bases lining up with TRBD1. This CDR3 comprises 16 residues. V gave up 0 bases and J gave up 9 bases; unmatched junction bases: 10. The germline gives CDR1 SGHVS, CDR2 FNYEAQ.

The CDR3 nucleotides read TGTGCCAGCAGCGTCGGACAGGGGGCTGACTATGGCTACACCTTC. Encoded protein: CASSVGQGADYGYTF. This chain uses TRBV7-9 with TRBJ1-2; TRBD1 matches 11 bases. V lost 5 bases to trimming and J lost 3 bases; unmatched junction nucleotides: 5. Per germline, CDR1 SEHNR and CDR2 FQNEAQ (reference sequence). The CDR3 sequence is 15 residues long. The full variable domain, completed using reference TRBV7-9 and TRBJ1-2, is DTGVSQNPRHKITKRGQNVTFRCDPISEHNRLYWYRQTLGQGPEFLTYFQNEAQLEKSRLLSDRFSAERPKGSFSTLEIQRTEQGDSAMYLCASSVGQGADYGYTFGSGTRLTVV.

In regard to this clonotype: This could be a read error, since a much larger clone is one nucleotide away. The J gene is TRBJ2-7, the V gene TRBV30; tentative D call: TRBD1 (5 bases). Trimming cost V 2 bases and J 7 bases, with 12 bases left between them. Looked up from germline, CDR1 is GTSNPN and CDR2 is SVGIG (reference sequence). The CDR3 loop spans 12 amino acids. Written as DNA, the CDR3 is TGTGCCTGGAGTATCAGGGCGGCAGAGCAGTACTTC. Residues: CAWSIRAAEQYF.

The chain is built from TRBV20-1 and TRBJ2-1; D not certain. This CDR3 region has 15 residues. V shed 3 bases and J shed 0 bases, with 12 bases lying between them. Germline-derived CDR1 and CDR2 are DFQATT and SNEGSKA (reference sequence). CDR3 sequence: CSASRPTDSYNEQFF. The CDR3, as DNA: TGCAGTGCTAGCCGCCCCACCGACTCCTACAATGAGCAGTTCTTC.

V gene TRBV15 combines with J gene TRBJ2-3; the match to TRBD2 covers 12 bases. Germline CDR1 LNHNV, CDR2 YYDKDF (reference sequence). V was pared by 6 bases and J by 6 bases, with 10 bases of the junction left unmatched. The CDR3 length is 16 residues. In nucleotides, the CDR3 is TGTGCCACCAGGAGCCCCGGGACTAGCGGGTCGGATACGCAGTATTTT. It is translated as CATRSPGTSGSDTQYF.

V is TRBV2 and J is TRBJ2-1, with 9 bases identical to TRBD2. V lost 7 bases and J lost 7; bases outside the gene matches: 8. The CDR3 loop spans 14 amino acids. The germline V gene has CDR1 SNHLY and CDR2 FYNNEI. The CDR3 loop is CASTGGRAGNEQFF. CDR3 DNA: TGTGCCAGCACGGGCGGGAGGGCCGGAAATGAGCAGTTCTTC.

The table lists this clonotype with a few counts. The chain couples TRBV12-3 or TRBV12-4 to TRBJ2-6; 7 bases align to TRBD2. CDR3 size: 16 residues. V lost 6 bases to trimming and J lost 2 bases; unmatched junction nucleotides: 7. The CDR3 loop reads CASRPTSPAGANVLTF. CDR3 nucleotides: TGTGCCAGCAGACCGACTAGCCCCGCTGGGGCCAACGTCCTGACTTTC.

This rearrangement joins TRBV14 to TRBJ2-4; D gene unclear. The CDR3 length is 15 residues. Between the trimmed V and J ends, which lost 0 bases and 0 bases, there was a span of 6 bases. CDR1 and CDR2 from the germline V gene are SGHDN and FVKESK. CDR3 sequence (DNA): TGTGCCAGCAGCCAAGAGTCCAAAGCCAAAAACATTCAGTACTTC. Amino acids: CASSQESKAKNIQYF.

Only a few counts were recorded for this clonotype. The chain links TRBV7-9 to TRBJ2-1; the D is unclear. Germline CDR1 SEHNR, CDR2 FQNEAQ (reference sequence). The CDR3 has 16 amino acids. V was shortened by 5 bases and J by 7 bases, with 21 bases between the two germline ends. For the CDR3, the DNA is TGTGCCAGCAGCCGCCGTCGGGCGGCCGCTAGTAATGAGCAGTTCTTC. It translates to CASSRRRAAASNEQFF.

The chain links TRBV6-6 to TRBJ2-1, with D perhaps matching TRBD2 (6 bases). The CDR3 sequence is 15 residues long. With 6 bases removed from V and 7 bases from J, the gap between germline ends came to 19 bases. The V gene's germline CDR1 is MNHNY and CDR2 SVGAGI (reference sequence). The CDR3 nucleotides are TGTGCCAGCAGCCGCCCCGGGAGAGACGGGAATGAGCAGTTCTTC. Translated, it gives CASSRPGRDGNEQFF.

This clonotype has a handful of counts. The V call is TRBV6-6, the J call TRBJ2-7; D gene uncertain. CDR3 length: 12 residues. V was shortened by 10 bases and J by 5 bases, with 15 bases between the two germline ends. In germline, CDR1 is MNHNY, CDR2 SVGAGI (reference sequence). CDR3 region: CATETPSNEQYF. The CDR3 DNA sequence: TGTGCCACCGAGACTCCGTCCAACGAGCAGTACTTC.

V gene TRBV6-5 combines with J gene TRBJ2-7; perhaps D is TRBD1 or TRBD2 (5 bases each). Trimming took 6 bases from V and 2 from J, leaving 14 bases between them. This CDR3 is built from 14 residues. Germline V gene sequence: CDR1 MNHEY, CDR2 SVGAGI. Written as DNA, the CDR3 is TGTGCCAGCAGGCCCGGGGCCGGCACCTACGAGCAGTACTTC. This translates into CASRPGAGTYEQYF.

This clonotype was recorded at least ten times. The V gene is TRBV18, the J gene TRBJ2-7; 8 bases align to TRBD1. Germline V CDR1 and CDR2: KGHSH, LQKENI. V lost 4 bases, J lost 4 bases, and 6 bases stayed unmatched. This CDR3 spans 14 amino acids. CDR3 coding DNA: TGTGCCAGCTCACGACAGGGGCAGGGGTACGAGCAGTACTTC. Translation: CASSRQGQGYEQYF.

The rearrangement links TRBV7-2 to TRBJ2-1; 13 bases are shared with TRBD2. The length of the CDR3 is 19 residues. V lost 2 bases to trimming and J lost 1 base; unmatched junction nucleotides: 8. Germline values: CDR1 SGHTA, CDR2 FQGNSA. The CDR3 DNA sequence: TGTGCCAGCAGCTTAAGGACTAGCGGGGGTGAATTTTCCTACAATGAGCAGTTCTTC. It codes for CASSLRTSGGEFSYNEQFF. Drawing the rest from reference TRBV7-2 and TRBJ2-1, the complete variable domain is GAGVSQSPSNKVTEKGKDVELRCDPISGHTALYWYRQSLGQGLEFLIYFQGNSAPDKSGLPSDRFSAERTGGSVSTLTIQRTQQEDSAVYLCASSLRTSGGEFSYNEQFFGPGTRLTVL.

The chain combines TRBV21-1 with TRBJ2-4; TRBD2 was called by the table and not checked on the DNA. The tail of the sequence fits TRBJ2-7 better, so the J call may be wrong. TRBV21-1 is deemed a pseudogene. This CDR3 contains 17 residues. The CDR3 protein is CVPAAEGRGSRRYEQYF. The DNA of the CDR3 is TGTGTTCCAGCAGCAGAAGGAAGGGGCTCTCGCCGCTACGAGCAGTACTTC.

The chain couples TRBV4-3 to TRBJ2-1; possibly TRBD1 for D (5 bases). This CDR3 region has 17 residues. Looked up from germline, CDR1 is LGHNA and CDR2 is YSLEER. V was cut by 0 bases and J by 2 bases, with 14 bases left in between. The CDR3 DNA reads TGCGCCAGCAGCCAAGAGACGGGCAGGGTAACCTACAATGAGCAGTTCTTC. Translation: CASSQETGRVTYNEQFF.

As concerns this clonotype: A much larger clone lies a single base off, so this may be a read error. The chain combines TRBV20-1 with TRBJ2-7; D gene unclear. The CDR3 is 14 residues long. Germline-derived CDR1 and CDR2 are DFQATT and SNEGSKA (reference sequence). V dropped 0 bases and J dropped 2 bases, with 11 bases sitting between them. The CDR3 sequence: CSARDIRSPYEQYF. CDR3 nucleotides: TGCAGTGCTAGAGACATCAGGAGCCCCTACGAGCAGTACTTC.

Only a few counts were recorded for this clonotype. This chain joins TRBV12-3 or TRBV12-4 and TRBJ1-2, with unresolved D. Between the trimmed V and J ends, which lost 0 bases and 4 bases, there was a span of 3 bases. CDR3 length: 12 residues. DNA for the CDR3: TGTGCCAGCAGTTTAGCCAGCTATGGCTACACCTTC. This encodes CASSLASYGYTF.

V usage is TRBV12-3 or TRBV12-4 and J usage is TRBJ2-1; 13 nucleotides agree with TRBD2. The ends lost 5 bases at V and 5 bases at J; junction bases unmatched: 3. This CDR3 is built from 15 residues. The CDR3 region is CASSAGLAGNNEQFF. The CDR3 nucleotides read TGTGCCAGCAGTGCGGGACTAGCGGGGAACAATGAGCAGTTCTTC.

This clonotype was seen only a few times. The chain carries TRBV28 and TRBJ2-7; D unresolved. Trimming pared 6 bases from V and 0 bases from J, leaving 12 bases between. The CDR3 contains 14 residues. Germline assignment: CDR1 MDHEN and CDR2 SYDVKM. The CDR3 DNA follows: TGTGCCAGCAGGCCCCCCGGGTTCTCCTACGAGCAGTACTTC. Protein product: CASRPPGFSYEQYF.

J is TRBJ2-2 and V is TRBV15; D might be TRBD2 (6 bases). V was cut by 7 bases and J by 2 bases, with 17 bases left in between. Looked up from germline, CDR1 is LNHNV and CDR2 is YYDKDF (reference sequence). The CDR3 runs to 16 residues. DNA of the CDR3: TGTGCCACCACCGAGGGGTTAGCGGTTAACACCGGGGAGCTGTTTTTT. Residues: CATTEGLAVNTGELFF. Full variable domain (missing parts from reference TRBV15 and TRBJ2-2): DAMVIQNPRYQVTQFGKPVTLSCSQTLNHNVMYWYQQKSSQAPKLLFHYYDKDFNNEADTPDNFQSRRPNTSFCFLDIRSPGLGDTAMYLCATTEGLAVNTGELFFGEGSRLTVL.

Concerning this clonotype itself: One junction end disagrees with the germline gene, perhaps due to a read error. V usage is TRBV6-6 and J usage is TRBJ1-2; 7 nucleotides line up with TRBD1. The CDR3 is made up of 14 amino acids. The V gene's germline CDR1 is MNHNY and CDR2 SVGAGI (reference sequence). The chain's CDR3 is CASSDSGQISGYTF. The CDR3, as DNA: TGTGCCAGCAGTGACTCGGGACAGATCTCTGGCTACACCTTC.